This T cell receptor (beta chain) appears in the sequencing data of a study of T cell responses to AZD1222 COVID-19 vaccine. Comments on this clone: Antigen unknown. At one end, the junction sequence differs from germline, possibly due to a read error.

The CDR3 contains 13 residues. The germline V gene has CDR1 MNHEY and CDR2 SVGEGT. Study-wide findings and caveats: A rise in Spike-specific TCR breadth and depth followed two AZD1222 doses.

Here immunoSEQ multiplex PCR was the method, and the copy in TCRdb shows in-frame clones only, minus some. This table has under 200,000 clones, 85% to 95% appearing once. The starting material was peripheral blood, obtained on day 0 of AZD1222 vaccination. The rearrangement joins TRBV6-2 or TRBV6-3 to TRBJ1-1; no definite D call. The sequence came from an adult in good health. CDR3 DNA: TGTGCCAGCAGTTACCGGAAGAACAGTGAAGCTTTCTTT. This codes for CASSYRKNSEAFF.